Shown below are 29 T cell receptor delta chains from a single sample sequenced in a study of γδ T cells in repeated Plasmodium falciparum infection. Flow sorting of PBMC yielded separate Vgamma9/Vdelta2+ and Vdelta2-negative gammadelta T cell populations for bulk repertoire analysis. TCRdb ran CATT on the multiplex PCR reads. The table shows around 46,000 delta-chain clones, with about 1.9% occurring only once. The sample taken for sequencing was gamma-delta T cells from blood. These receptors came from a pool of human donors (malaria-infected and uninfected, not separated).

With regard to this clone: A far larger clone is one nucleotide away, so this likely arose from a read error. Other DNA sequences of this sample code for an identical CDR3. The J gene has no call, while the V gene is TRDV1; the table assigns TRDD3, which was not confirmed against the DNA. The CDR3 spans 21 residues. Germline CDR1 TSWWSYY, CDR2 QGS. The CDR3 here is CALGRLLPLLGIPMYTDKLIF. The CDR3 DNA reads TGTGCTCTTGGGCGTCTCCTTCCTTTATTGGGGATCCCCATGTACACCGATAAACTTATCTTT.

Comment on this clone: A read error likely explains this, since a far larger clone differs by one base. This CDR3 is also generated by other DNA sequences in the sample. V usage is TRDV1 and J usage is TRDJ1; 13 bases are a match to TRDD3. The J gene, missing from TCRdb, was assigned here through DNA to germline matching. Germline loops: CDR1 TSWWSYY, CDR2 QGS. The CDR3 has 23 amino acids. Here the CDR3 reads CALGRFYNSVLGDTLLYTDKLIF. CDR3 nucleotides: TGTGCCCTTGGCCGCTTTTACAATTCGGTACTGGGGGATACGCTCCTGTACACCGATAAACTCATCTTT.

The CDR3 sequence: CACDTGSLLGATGDNKLIF. For the CDR3, the DNA is TGTGCCTGTGACACCGGTTCCTTACTGGGGGCTACGGGAGACAATAAACTCATCTTT. The chain is built from TRDV2 and TRDJ1, with 8 bases fitting TRDD3. TCRdb records no J gene; here it was assigned by comparing the DNA to germline. V gave up 0 bases and J gave up 6 bases; unmatched junction bases: 20. The CDR3 has 19 residues. Germline V gene sequence: CDR1 GEAIGNYY, CDR2 EKD.

A remark on this clone: TCRdb assigns this DNA the protein of a much larger clone, which departs from its translation at residue 12; this likely reflects a read error, and the protein shown comes from translating the DNA. This rearrangement joins TRAV38-2/DV8 to TRDJ1; a possible D gene is TRDD3 (5 bases). Assignment of the J gene here rests on matching the DNA to germline, because TCRdb gives none. The CDR3 consists of 20 residues. The ends were cut back, 6 bases at V and 7 bases at J, with 37 bases in the middle. CDR1 and CDR2 (germline): TSESDYY, QEAYKQQN. The DNA for the CDR3 is TGTGCTTATATAGGTAGCGGGAGTACTCCCGGCCCGTGGTGGGGCCTTAAACTCATCTTT. This encodes CAYIGSGSTPGPWWGLKLIF.

On this clone itself: With a far larger clone one base away, a read error is the likely cause. Other DNA variants within this sample encode the same CDR3. This chain's CDR3 is CALGERPNQGYWGIPTKLIF. The CDR3 DNA sequence: TGCGCTCTTGGGGAACGTCCGAATCAGGGCTACTGGGGGATACCTACTAAACTCATCTTT. This chain joins TRDV1 and TRDJ1; 12 bases agree with TRDD3. TCRdb lists no J gene, so it was determined here by aligning the DNA to germline. The CDR3 spans 20 residues. Germline lookup yields CDR1 TSWWSYY and CDR2 QGS.

This clone has only a few counts. This DNA's translation and the protein TCRdb lists, from a much larger clone, do not match at residue 4, likely due to a read error; the protein shown is translated from the DNA. The chain links TRAV36/DV7 to TRDJ1, with 10 bases that match TRDD3. Since TCRdb gives no J gene, matching the DNA to germline was used here to assign it. Germline lookup yields CDR1 VTNFRS and CDR2 LTSSGIE (reference sequence). Trimming at V came to 5 bases and at J to 0 bases, leaving 10 bases not matched to a gene. The CDR3 spans 16 residues. The CDR3 nucleotides read TGTGCTGTAAGTATTGGGGGATACCTGTACACCGATAAACTCATCTTT. This codes for CAVSIGGYLYTDKLIF.

The chain recombines TRDV1 with TRDJ1, with 12 bases aligning to TRDD3. No J gene is reported in TCRdb; it was inferred here by comparing the DNA with germline. This CDR3 spans 23 amino acids. Germline V gene sequence: CDR1 TSWWSYY, CDR2 QGS. J lost 2 bases, V lost 4 bases, and 26 bases had no gene match. The CDR3 bases are TGTGCTCTTGGGGCGCCTCGCCTTCTTTTCTATATTACTGGGGGATACAGTACCGATAAACTCATCTTT. Translating it yields CALGAPRLLFYITGGYSTDKLIF.

Regarding this clone: TCRdb shows a much larger clone's protein in place of this DNA's translation, and the two differ at residue 10, likely through a read error; the protein shown is translated from the DNA. The CDR3 is CALGELSHETPVPGRVYWPPGVSIKLIF. In DNA, the CDR3 is TGTGCTCTTGGGGAACTCTCTCACGAGACCCCCGTCCCAGGACGCGTTTACTGGCCTCCCGGTGTATCGATTAAACTCATCTTT. The J gene is TRDJ1, the V gene TRDV1; TRDD3 is a possible D gene (5 bases). Assignment of the J gene here rests on matching the DNA to germline, because TCRdb gives none. Trimming stripped 0 bases from V and 7 bases from J, with 54 bases between. The V gene's germline CDR1 is TSWWSYY and CDR2 QGS. The CDR3 totals 28 residues.

This clone was counted many times. Other DNA sequences in the sample encode the same CDR3. The chain is built from TRDV1 and TRDJ1; 11 bases map to TRDD3. The length of the CDR3 is 22 residues. The V segment lost 0 bases and the J segment 0 bases; nucleotides outside the gene matches: 18. The germline V gene encodes CDR1 TSWWSYY and CDR2 QGS. This CDR3 is CALGELHFLNAYWGIDTDKLIF. CDR3 nucleotide sequence: TGTGCTCTTGGGGAACTTCACTTCCTAAACGCCTACTGGGGGATAGACACCGATAAACTCATCTTT.

A note on this clone: A far more abundant clone sits one base away, making this likely a read error. This same CDR3 is encoded by further DNA sequences in the sample. CDR3 amino acids: CALGEYSPFNAASWGILYTDKLIF. The CDR3 nucleotides are TGTGCTCTTGGGGAATACTCTCCGTTTAATGCGGCTAGCTGGGGGATCCTGTACACCGATAAACTCATCTTT. The gene calls are TRDV1 and TRDJ1; 9 bases are shared with TRDD3. The J gene, left out of TCRdb, was set here by checking the DNA against germline. CDR1 is TSWWSYY, CDR2 QGS, per germline. The CDR3 has 24 residues. V shed 2 bases, J shed 0 bases, and the junction held 28 bases outside the gene matches.

This clone turned up a few times. TCRdb records a much larger clone's protein for this DNA, with a difference at residue 14 that likely arises from a read error; the protein given is the translation of the DNA. J is TRDJ1 and V is TRAV38-2/DV8; TRDD3 agrees at 8 bases. Assignment of the J gene here rests on matching the DNA to germline, because TCRdb gives none. CDR3 length equals 23 residues. V lost 2 bases, J lost 0 bases, and 27 bases stayed unmatched. Germline values: CDR1 TSESDYY, CDR2 QEAYKQQN. The CDR3 region has the DNA TGTGCTTATAGGAGTATTATTAGCCTTTCCAACTGGGGGGTACTACCGAACACCGATAAACTCATCTTT. Translation gives CAYRSIISLSNWGVLPNTDKLIF.

With respect to this clone: A far larger clone is one base from this, pointing to a likely read error. The same CDR3 also results from other DNA sequences found in this sample. The chain employs TRDV1 and TRDJ4; 12 bases are a match to TRDD3. Germline matching of the DNA provided the J gene here, since TCRdb leaves it blank. The length of the CDR3 is 24 residues. CDR1 is TSWWSYY, CDR2 QGS, per germline. CDR3 sequence: CALGVDFLRGYWGIHREWPRPLIF. The CDR3 DNA sequence: TGTGCCCTTGGGGTCGACTTCCTCCGGGGATACTGGGGGATACACCGAGAATGGCCCAGACCCCTGATCTTT.

There are many counts of this clone. The protein recorded in TCRdb matches a much larger clone and deviates from this DNA's translation at residue 15, suggesting a read error; the protein here is obtained by translating the DNA. This sequence joins TRDV2 and TRDJ1; 13 nucleotides agree with TRDD3. CDR1 and CDR2 (germline): GEAIGNYY, EKD. This CDR3 comprises 17 residues. CDR3 in DNA: TGTGCCTGTGAAGGACTGGGGGATACGGAGTACACCGATAAACCCATCTTT. Its translation: CACEGLGDTEYTDKPIF.

On this clone: The protein given by TCRdb reflects a much larger clone and differs at residue 10 from this DNA's translation, likely from a read error; the protein shown is the DNA's translation. The chain links TRDV1 to TRDJ1; D not certain. No J segment appears in TCRdb, so it was assigned here by matching the sequence to germline. Germline CDR1 and CDR2: TSWWSYY and QGS. V was cut by 4 bases and J by 3 bases, with 15 bases left in between. CDR3 length: 15 residues. In nucleotides, the CDR3 is TGTGCTCTTGGGGGAAGAGCTCGGTACGCCGATAAACTCATCTTT. It specifies CALGGRARYADKLIF.

In the case of this clone: This DNA's translation and the protein TCRdb lists, from a much larger clone, do not match at residue 7, likely due to a read error; the protein shown is translated from the DNA. This chain connects TRDV1 to TRDJ1, with 12 bases aligning to TRDD3. J was trimmed by 0 bases and V by 1 base; bases with no gene match: 21. The CDR3 contains 23 residues. From germline, CDR1 is TSWWSYY and CDR2 QGS. In nucleotides, the CDR3 is TGTGCTCTTGGGGAACGGACCCTACCCTATACTGGGGGATACCGGGCGTACACCGATAAACTCATCTTT. This sequence encodes CALGERTLPYTGGYRAYTDKLIF.

This clone was seen at least ten times. The chain has TRDV2 and TRDJ1, with 9 bases lining up with TRDD3. There are 17 residues in the CDR3. Germline V lookup: CDR1 GEAIGNYY, CDR2 EKD. V shed 2 bases, J shed 0 bases, and the junction held 9 bases outside the gene matches. CDR3 sequence (DNA): TGTGCCTGTGACATTCTGGGGGATTCCCCGTACACCGATAAACTCATCTTT. Its protein product is CACDILGDSPYTDKLIF.

Worth noting for this clone: The amino acid sequence in TCRdb belongs to a much larger clone and departs from this DNA's translation at residue 19, likely a sequencing read error; the sequence shown is translated from the DNA. The chain recombines TRDV1 with TRDJ1; the D gene is possibly TRDD3 (5 bases). No J gene is reported in TCRdb; it was inferred here by comparing the DNA with germline. CDR3 length equals 22 residues. Germline assignment: CDR1 TSWWSYY and CDR2 QGS. CDR3 nucleotide sequence: TGTGCTCTTGGGGACCCTTGGCCCCATCTTCTACGTACCGGGGAGTACACCGATAGACTCATCTTT. Protein sequence: CALGDPWPHLLRTGEYTDRLIF.

This clone was seen a handful of times. The protein that TCRdb holds for this DNA derives from a much larger clone and differs from the translated DNA at residue 11, which likely indicates a read error; the protein shown here is translated from the DNA. J is TRDJ1 and V is TRDV1; TRDD3 aligns across 12 bases. Trimming cost V 4 bases and J 5 bases; bases outside gene matches: 26. Germline CDR1 and CDR2: TSWWSYY and QGS. This CDR3 region has 22 residues. The CDR3 loop reads CALGAPLPYFLTGGYRVDKLIF. In DNA form, the CDR3 reads TGTGCTCTTGGGGCGCCGCTTCCTTATTTCCTTACTGGGGGATACCGGGTGGATAAACTCATCTTT.

This clone occurred a few times. One base separates it from a far larger clone, so it is likely a read error. The same CDR3 also results from other DNA sequences found in this sample. CDR3: CALGENSAFWPSYGTGGQYTDKLIF. CDR3 nucleotides: TGTGCTCTTGGGGAAAACTCCGCATTTTGGCCTTCCTACGGGACTGGGGGTCAATACACCGATAAACTCATCTTT. The rearrangement links TRDV1 to TRDJ1; maybe TRDD2 (9 bases). CDR1 and CDR2 from the germline V gene are TSWWSYY and QGS. V lost 2 bases, J lost 0 bases, and 40 bases lay in between. This CDR3 comprises 25 residues.

This clone was picked up a small number of times. A far bigger clonotype differs at one base, so this is likely a read error. In the same sample, other DNA sequences code for this CDR3. The chain employs TRDV3 and TRDJ1; 9 bases line up with TRDD3. No J gene is reported in TCRdb; it was inferred here by comparing the DNA with germline. CDR1 and CDR2 (germline): TVYSNPD, GDNSRS (reference sequence). The CDR3 runs to 14 residues. The chain's CDR3 is CAFPRSGWGMKLIF. The CDR3 DNA follows: TGCGCCTTTCCGCGCTCCGGCTGGGGGATGAAACTCATCTTT.

The table lists this clone with a few counts. A read error is likely here: a far larger clone is one base away. The same CDR3 also results from other DNA sequences found in this sample. The rearrangement joins TRDV2 to TRDJ1; maybe TRDD3 (5 bases). Here the J gene came from matching the DNA to germline, since TCRdb omits it. Trimming pared 0 bases from V and 0 bases from J, leaving 40 bases between. This CDR3 has 25 residues. Per the germline V gene, CDR1 is GEAIGNYY and CDR2 is EKD. The CDR3 protein is CACDTGSLGFWELTTGGPYTDKLIF. The DNA for the CDR3 is TGTGCCTGTGACACCGGGAGCTTAGGGTTTTGGGAACTAACGACCGGGGGCCCGTACACCGATAAACTCATCTTT.

Remarks on this clone: The protein held in TCRdb is that of a much larger clone and does not match this DNA's translation at residue 7, likely because of a read error; the protein shown is translated from the DNA. This chain links TRDV1 with TRDJ1; 8 bases fit TRDD3. Trimming removed 0 bases from V and 0 bases from J; junction bases left unmatched: 9. In germline, CDR1 is TSWWSYY, CDR2 QGS. CDR3 length: 18 residues. The CDR3 here is CALGELRWGMSDTDKLIF. CDR3 bases: TGTGCTCTTGGGGAACTAAGATGGGGGATGTCCGACACCGATAAACTCATCTTT.

About this clone itself: This DNA's translation differs at residue 13 from TCRdb's protein, which comes from a much larger clone; a read error is likely, and the protein shown is translated from the DNA. This chain connects TRDV1 to TRDJ1; D is ambiguous. CDR3 size: 21 residues. V was cut by 2 bases and J by 1 base, with 29 bases left in between. CDR1 TSWWSYY and CDR2 QGS come from the germline V gene. DNA for the CDR3: TGTGCTCTTGGGGAAAAAAGTCCACCTGCCTGGCTGGAGGACGCCACCGATAAACTCATCTTT. It encodes CALGEKSPPAWLEDATDKLIF.

Many counts were recorded for this clone. The chain is built from TRDV1 and TRDJ1; 9 nucleotides align to TRDD3. TCRdb lists no J gene, so it was determined here by aligning the DNA to germline. Trimming removed 3 bases from V and 0 bases from J; junction bases left unmatched: 11. The CDR3 extends over 18 amino acids. The germline V gene encodes CDR1 TSWWSYY and CDR2 QGS. The CDR3 spells CALGDSGTGGPYTDKLIF. CDR3 DNA: TGTGCTCTTGGGGACAGCGGTACTGGGGGACCGTACACCGATAAACTCATCTTT.

This clone was recorded many times. The protein TCRdb lists belongs to a much larger clone and differs from this DNA's translation at residue 8, which points to a read error; the protein shown is made from the DNA. The chain uses TRDV3 and TRDJ1; 10 nucleotides agree with TRDD3. CDR3 length equals 21 residues. Germline loops: CDR1 TVYSNPD, CDR2 GDNSRS (reference sequence). The trim removed 3 bases at V and 2 bases at J, leaving 27 bases unmatched. Here the CDR3 reads CALAWPSPPYWGILPTDKLIF. For the CDR3, the DNA is TGTGCCTTAGCTTGGCCTTCCCCCCCGTACTGGGGGATCCTTCCTACCGATAAACTCATCTTT.

A note on this clone: TCRdb attributes to this sequence the protein of a much larger clone, which differs from the DNA translation at residue 17; a read error is likely, and the protein displayed is translated from the DNA. The gene calls are TRDV1 and TRDJ1; 11 bases are shared with TRDD3. The J gene is absent in TCRdb and was assigned here via DNA matching to germline. V shed 2 bases, J shed 3 bases, and the junction held 23 bases outside the gene matches. Germline CDR1 reads TSWWSYY; CDR2 reads QGS. There are 22 residues in the CDR3. The CDR3 loop is CALGELVPSWNWGITGADKLIF. The CDR3 nucleotides read TGTGCTCTTGGGGAATTAGTTCCTAGCTGGAACTGGGGGATAACTGGGGCCGATAAACTCATCTTT.

This clone was counted a few times. TCRdb shows a much larger clone's protein in place of this DNA's translation, and the two differ at residue 12, likely through a read error; the protein shown is translated from the DNA. The chain employs TRDV2 and TRDJ1; D might be TRDD3 (6 bases). Germline matching of the DNA provided the J gene here, since TCRdb leaves it blank. The length of the CDR3 is 16 residues. Looked up from germline, CDR1 is GEAIGNYY and CDR2 is EKD. The CDR3 protein is CACDTGIYRITYKLIF. The CDR3 nucleotides are TGTGCCTGTGACACGGGGATTTATAGGATCACCTATAAACTCATCTTT.

Regarding this clone: This DNA's translation differs at residue 12 from TCRdb's protein, which comes from a much larger clone; a read error is likely, and the protein shown is translated from the DNA. No J gene call was made, and the V gene is TRDV3; whether TRDD2, the table's D call, matches the DNA was not checked. The germline gives CDR1 TVYSNPD, CDR2 GDNSRS (reference sequence). The CDR3 runs 14 residues. CDR3 nucleotide sequence: TGTGCCTTCCCCCTTCCCCCGAATACCGATAAACCCATCTTT. This sequence encodes CAFPLPPNTDKPIF.

This clone was seen repeatedly, ten times or more. The protein TCRdb lists belongs to a much larger clone and differs from this DNA's translation at residue 17, which points to a read error; the protein shown is made from the DNA. The rearrangement uses TRDV3 and TRDJ1, with 10 bases fitting TRDD3. Germline V gene sequence: CDR1 TVYSNPD, CDR2 GDNSRS (reference sequence). The CDR3 spans 23 residues. Trimming removed 3 bases from V and 1 base from J; junction bases left unmatched: 32. The CDR3 sequence is CALDIHDVRRWGILWRLTDKLIF. CDR3 in DNA: TGTGCCTTAGATATTCACGACGTAAGGAGGTGGGGGATACTTTGGAGGCTCACCGATAAACTCATCTTT. Complete variable domain (other parts from reference TRDV3 and TRDJ1): CDKVTQSSPDQTVASGSEVVLLCTYDTVYSNPDLFWYRIRPDYSFQFVFYGDNSRSEGADFTQGRFSVKHILTQKAFHLVISPVRTEDSATYYCALDIHDVRRWGILWRLTDKLIFGKGTRVTVEP.